These T cell receptor beta chains were read from a single sample in a study of cytomegalovirus exposure and HLA in healthy donors. TCRdb keeps only in-frame clones here, not all; method: immunoSEQ multiplex PCR. Found here are 250,000 to 400,000 clones, roughly 87% of them singletons; the top ten hold approximately 0.9%. The sequenced sample was PBMCs. These receptors all come from a man aged 25 to 40 in good health and CMV-seronegative. Each CDR3 is given with its conserved first and last residue. D genes are given only for firm matches. Size values are once, few and many counts, or a class for expanded clones, and some rows have none.

>TRBD1|TRBV10-1|-|TRBJ1-1
TGCGCCAGCAGTGCCTCCCGGGACAGGGTTGTTCAAGGCCCTGAAGCTTTCTTT
CASSASRDRVVQGPEAFF
>-|TRBV9|-|TRBJ1-2
TGTGCCAGCAGCGTAGACCCGGGTAACTATGGCTACACCTTC
CASSVDPGNYGYTF
>TRBD1|TRBV4-1|-|TRBJ1-2
TGCGCCAGCAGCCAAGAGGGGACAGGACGTAATGGCTACACCTTC
CASSQEGTGRNGYTF
>-|TRBV11-2|-|TRBJ1-1
TGTGCCAGCAGATATCAGGGGAACACTGAAGCTTTCTTT
CASRYQGNTEAFF
>TRBD1|TRBV5-4|-|TRBJ1-1
TGTGCCAGCAGCCCTAACGACAGGGCAACTGAAGCTTTCTTT
CASSPNDRATEAFF
>-|TRBV4-2|-|TRBJ1-5
TGTGCCAGCAGCCAAGAGACAGTAATCTCCGGACAGTCCAATCAGCCCCAGCATTTT
CASSQETVISGQSNQPQHF
>TRBD1|TRBV2|once|TRBJ1-2
TGTGCCAGCGGACAGGACAGGGGAAAGAATGGCTACACCTTC
CASGQDRGKNGYTF
>-|TRBV10-1|-|TRBJ1-1
TGCGCCAGCAGGGTCCCTTCTCGGTTT
CASRVPSRF
>TRBD1|TRBV7-6|once|TRBJ2-5
TGTGCCAGCAGCCTACAGGGGCAGTTCGGCTTTGAGACCCAGTACTTC
CASSLQGQFGFETQYF
>TRBD2|TRBV2|-|TRBJ2-1
TGTGCCAGCAGAGAGGCGGGGGTAAACGGGTGGAATGAGCAGTTCTTC
CASREAGVNGWNEQFF
>TRBD1|TRBV6-5|-|TRBJ1-3
TGTGCCAGCAGCCGCACAGGGGCTGGAAACACCATATATTTT
CASSRTGAGNTIYF
>TRBD1|TRBV5-4|-|TRBJ1-5
TGTGCCAGCAGCCCGGACAGGACCTGGCCCCAGCATTTT
CASSPDRTWPQHF
>-|TRBV27|-|TRBJ2-7
TGTGCCAGCAGTTTATCGTCCCAACTAGGGGAGCAGTACTTC
CASSLSSQLGEQYF
>-|TRBV6-6|-|TRBJ1-4
TGTGCCAGCAGTTACTCTACTGGGGAGAAAAAACTGTTTTTT
CASSYSTGEKKLFF
>-|TRBV30|-|TRBJ1-4
TGTGCCTGGAGTGCTCGGCGGAGGAATGAAAAACTGTTTTTT
CAWSARRRNEKLFF
>-|TRBV19|-|TRBJ1-5
TGTGCCAGTAGTATACACTGGGCAGATCAGCCCCAGCATTTT
CASSIHWADQPQHF
>TRBD1|TRBV18|once|TRBJ2-5
TGTGCCAGCTCACCCGGGACAGAGAGTCAAGAGACCCAGTACTTC
CASSPGTESQETQYF
>TRBD2|TRBV29-1|-|TRBJ2-3
TGCAGCGTTGGTACTAGCGGAGACACAGATACGCAGTATTTT
CSVGTSGDTDTQYF
>-|TRBV5-6|-|TRBJ1-1
TGTGCCAGCAGCTTGGTTATGGGAGGTGACGCTTTCTTT
CASSLVMGGDAFF
>TRBD1|TRBV30|-|TRBJ1-4
TGTGCCTGTCGAACCGGGACAGGGTTCGGGAAAACTAATGAAAAACTGTTTTTT
CACRTGTGFGKTNEKLFF
>-|TRBV2|-|TRBJ2-2
TGTGCCAGCAGTTCCGGAGGATTAAACACCGGGGAGCTGTTTTTT
CASSSGGLNTGELFF
>TRBD1|TRBV13|-|TRBJ1-2
TGTGCCAGCAGCAACGGACAGGGGATATTGGATGGCTACACCTTC
CASSNGQGILDGYTF
>-|TRBV5-4|-|TRBJ2-1
TGTGCCAGCAGCTTGGAGCAGACTTTCTACAATGAGCAGTTCTTC
CASSLEQTFYNEQFF
>TRBD1|TRBV7-8|-|TRBJ1-4
TGTGCCAGCAGCACGCGGCGGGACAGGGGGGTGGAAAAACTGTTTTTT
CASSTRRDRGVEKLFF
>-|TRBV5-4|-|TRBJ2-3
TGTGCCAGCAGCTTAGGGGGAGATACGCAGTATTTT
CASSLGGDTQYF
>TRBD1|TRBV5-1|-|TRBJ2-6
TGCGCCAGCAGCATGGACAGGCCTACCTCTGGGGCCAACGTCCTGACTTTC
CASSMDRPTSGANVLTF
>-|TRBV5-1|-|TRBJ2-7
TGCGCCAGCAGCTTGGTTGGCAGTCCCTACGAGCAGTACTTC
CASSLVGSPYEQYF
>-|TRBV7-8|-|TRBJ1-1
TGTGCCAGCAGCTTAGGGCAGGCAGCTAACACTGAAGCTTTCTTT
CASSLGQAANTEAFF
>-|TRBV5-1|-|TRBJ1-6
TGCGCCAGCAGCTTGGGTCACAGGGTGGATTCACCCCTCCACTTT
CASSLGHRVDSPLHF
>TRBD1|TRBV27|-|TRBJ2-1
TGTGCCAGCAGTTTTGTAGGGGGCTGGTCCTACAATGAGCAGTTCTTC
CASSFVGGWSYNEQFF
>-|TRBV5-6|few|TRBJ1-2
TGTGCCAGCAGCTTGGGACTACAGGGCTATGGCTACACCTTC
CASSLGLQGYGYTF
>-|TRBV18|-|TRBJ1-1
TGTGCCAGCTCACCAATGGACAGCCCGAACACTGAAGCTTTCTTT
CASSPMDSPNTEAFF
>-|TRBV6-1|-|TRBJ1-2
TGTGCCAGCAGTGAATGGGCAGACAACTATGGCTACACCTTC
CASSEWADNYGYTF
>-|TRBV4-3|-|TRBJ1-2
TGCGCCAGCAGCCAAGACAGGCGCGGCTACACCTTC
CASSQDRRGYTF
>-|TRBV11-2|-|TRBJ2-5
TGTGCCAGCAGCCGAGCGGGCCCAGAGGGTGTTGAGACCCAGTACTTC
CASSRAGPEGVETQYF
>TRBD1|TRBV9|-|TRBJ1-1
TGTGCCAGCAGCGTAGGAGGGGGCATCACTGAAGCTTTCTTT
CASSVGGGITEAFF
>TRBD2|TRBV6-4|-|TRBJ2-3
TGTGCCAGCAGTCAGACTAGCGGGGGTGAAGCAGATACGCAGTATTTT
CASSQTSGGEADTQYF
>-|TRBV4-1|-|TRBJ2-3
TGCGCCAGCAGCCGGTACGGGGGTACGCAGTATTTT
CASSRYGGTQYF
>TRBD1|TRBV7-6|-|TRBJ1-4
TGTGCCAGCAGCCTCACTGAGGGGGCCATTAATGAAAAACTGTTTTTT
CASSLTEGAINEKLFF
>TRBD1|TRBV27|-|TRBJ1-1
TGTGCCAGCAGGACTGACAGGGATACTGAAGCTTTCTTT
CASRTDRDTEAFF
>-|TRBV5-6|-|TRBJ2-7
TGTGCCAGCAGCTTGGGCGGGGACTTCTACGAGCAGTACTTC
CASSLGGDFYEQYF
>TRBD1|TRBV7-2|-|TRBJ2-7
TGTGCCAGCAGCTCGGACAGGGGGCGCTACGAGCAGTACTTC
CASSSDRGRYEQYF
>-|TRBV7-2|-|TRBJ1-5
TGTGCCAGCAGCATACAGGGTATGGGCAATCAGCCCCAGCATTTT
CASSIQGMGNQPQHF
>-|TRBV10-2|-|TRBJ2-7
TGCGCCAGCACTAACGACCGCGGTAGCTCCTACGAGCAGTACTTC
CASTNDRGSSYEQYF
>TRBD1|TRBV12-5|-|TRBJ1-6
TGTGCTAGTGGTTATACAGGGGTTGGGAATTCACCCCTCCACTTT
CASGYTGVGNSPLHF
>-|TRBV9|-|TRBJ2-7
TGTGCCAGCAGCCCGGGACTGAACTCCTACGAGCAGTACTTC
CASSPGLNSYEQYF
>-|TRBV5-1|-|TRBJ2-1
TGCGCCAGCAGCTTACGGACTGGAATCAATGAGCAGTTCTTC
CASSLRTGINEQFF
>-|TRBV7-2|-|TRBJ1-2
TGTGCCAGCAGCAAACGGGACACCGCTAACTATGGCTACACCTTC
CASSKRDTANYGYTF
>-|TRBV5-1|-|TRBJ1-5
TGCGCCAGCAGCTTGGAGCCGGGTAACATAGGTCAGCCCCAGCATTTT
CASSLEPGNIGQPQHF
>-|TRBV27|-|TRBJ1-4
TGTGCCAGCAGTTTATCCCCGCCGGACAGCAATGAAAAACTGTTTTTT
CASSLSPPDSNEKLFF
>-|TRBV4-2|-|TRBJ1-5
TGTGCCAGCAGCCTAACCGGGGACACCTCCTCCAATCAGCCCCAGCATTTT
CASSLTGDTSSNQPQHF
>TRBD1|TRBV29-1|-|TRBJ1-6
TGCAGCGTAAGGACAGGGGCGGGTTCACCCCTCCACTTT
CSVRTGAGSPLHF
>TRBD1|TRBV2|-|TRBJ1-2
TGTGCCAGCAGTCTGACAGGGAACTATGGCTACACCTTC
CASSLTGNYGYTF
>TRBD2|TRBV7-8|-|TRBJ2-7
TGTGCCAGCAATTACGGGGGGACCTCCTACGAGCAGTACTTC
CASNYGGTSYEQYF
>TRBD2|TRBV6-1|-|TRBJ2-3
TGTGCCAGCAGTGACCAGGGACAGCGGGGGGGCAGGACAGATACGCAGTATTTT
CASSDQGQRGGRTDTQYF
>-|TRBV29-1|once|TRBJ2-2
TGCAGCGTTGCAGCGCAGAACACCGGGGAGCTGTTTTTT
CSVAAQNTGELFF
>-|TRBV14|-|TRBJ2-7
TGTGCCAGCAGCCTTCATGAGGGTTTCTCCTACGAGCAGTACTTC
CASSLHEGFSYEQYF
>TRBD1|TRBV4-2|-|TRBJ1-5
TGTGCCAGCAGCCAAGAAAGACAGGGTAATCAGCCCCAGCATTTT
CASSQERQGNQPQHF
>TRBD2|TRBV6-1|-|TRBJ2-3
TGTGCCAGCAGTGAAGACCTAGCGGGGGGGCAAGATACGCAGTATTTT
CASSEDLAGGQDTQYF
>TRBD1|TRBV19|-|TRBJ1-2
TGTGCCAGTAGAACCGAACGGGACAGTGGGGCCTATGGCTACACCTTC
CASRTERDSGAYGYTF